The T cell receptor (beta chain) under discussion was sequenced for a study of blood T cell repertoires in COVID-19. Whole-study context: Sites across the United States, Italy and Spain contributed samples from acute and convalescent COVID-19.

This table comes from immunoSEQ multiplex PCR, and its TCRdb copy is limited to in-frame clones, with some not included. The repertoire holds 170,000 or so clones, with 80% to 85% as singletons. Sequencing was done on a sample of peripheral blood. The sequence was obtained from a man aged 18 to 29 with active or convalescent COVID-19.

The CDR3 region has the DNA TGCGCCAGCAGTCAACCCGGGACAGGGGAAGGCTGTGGCTACACCTTC. It codes for CASSQPGTGEGCGYTF. The rearrangement links TRBV23-1 to TRBJ1-2; TRBD1 agrees at 10 bases. TRBV23-1 is an ORF for which the function is uncertain. The CDR3 consists of 16 residues. V shed 2 bases and J 7 bases; nucleotides not matched to a gene: 10.